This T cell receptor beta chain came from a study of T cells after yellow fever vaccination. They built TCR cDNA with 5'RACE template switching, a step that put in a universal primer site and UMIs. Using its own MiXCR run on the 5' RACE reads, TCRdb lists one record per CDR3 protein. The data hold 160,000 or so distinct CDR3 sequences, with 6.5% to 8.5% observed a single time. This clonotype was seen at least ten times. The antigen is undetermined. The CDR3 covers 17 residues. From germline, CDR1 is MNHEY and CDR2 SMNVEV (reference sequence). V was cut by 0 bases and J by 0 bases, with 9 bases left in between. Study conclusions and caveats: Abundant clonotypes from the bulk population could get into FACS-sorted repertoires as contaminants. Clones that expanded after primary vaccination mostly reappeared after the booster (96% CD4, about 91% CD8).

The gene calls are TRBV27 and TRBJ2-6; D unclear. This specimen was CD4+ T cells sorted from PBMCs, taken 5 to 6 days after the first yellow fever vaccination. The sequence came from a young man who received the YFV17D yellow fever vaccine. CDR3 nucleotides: TGTGCCAGCAGTTTATCAGGTCGCGCCTCTGGGGCCAACGTCCTGACTTTC. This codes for CASSLSGRASGANVLTF.